The TCR beta chain described here comes from a study of shared clonotypes between healthy human individuals. Findings and caveats of the study: In contrast to clonotypes shared by all four donors, non-shared clonotypes had lower generation probabilities.

TCRdb's table, derived via immunoSEQ multiplex PCR, lists solely in-frame clones and lacks some. The sample lists a few million clones; 90% to 97% were seen once. Points on this clone: The target antigen is unknown.

Germline CDR1 KGHSH, CDR2 LQKENI. Trimming took off 3 bases at V and 6 bases at J, with 18 bases between the two ends. The CDR3 loop spans 16 amino acids. The chain recombines TRBV18 with TRBJ1-5; a weak D match, TRBD1 (5 bases). Sequenced input: naive CD4+ T cells sorted from blood. Described subset: CD45RA+ positively selected. The receptor was isolated from a man between 18 and 29 years old in good health. The CDR3 DNA reads TGTGCCAGCTCACCCTCGGCGGGGGTAGGGAGTCAGCCCCAGCATTTT. Its translation: CASSPSAGVGSQPQHF. Combining the CDR3 with reference TRBV18 and TRBJ1-5 gives the whole variable domain NAGVMQNPRHLVRRRGQEARLRCSPMKGHSHVYWYRQLPEEGLKFMVYLQKENIIDESGMPKERFSAEFPKEGPSILRIQQVVRGDSAAYFCASSPSAGVGSQPQHFGDGTRLSIL.